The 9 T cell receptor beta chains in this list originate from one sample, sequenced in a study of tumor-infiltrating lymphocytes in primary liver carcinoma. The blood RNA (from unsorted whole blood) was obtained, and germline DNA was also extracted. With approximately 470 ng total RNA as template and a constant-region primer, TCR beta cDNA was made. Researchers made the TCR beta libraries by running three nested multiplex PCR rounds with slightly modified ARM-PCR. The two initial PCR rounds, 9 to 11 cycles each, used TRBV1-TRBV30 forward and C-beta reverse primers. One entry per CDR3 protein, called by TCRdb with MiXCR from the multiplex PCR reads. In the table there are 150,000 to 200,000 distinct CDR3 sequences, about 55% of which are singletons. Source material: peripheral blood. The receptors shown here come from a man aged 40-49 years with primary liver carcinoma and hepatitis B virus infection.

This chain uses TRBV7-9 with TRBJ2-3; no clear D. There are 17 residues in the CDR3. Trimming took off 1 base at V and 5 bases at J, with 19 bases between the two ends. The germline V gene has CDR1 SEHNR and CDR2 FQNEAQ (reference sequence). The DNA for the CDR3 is TGTGCCAGCAGCTTAGAGACTTACCCTCTTTCCGTAGATACGCAGTATTTT. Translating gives CASSLETYPLSVDTQYF.

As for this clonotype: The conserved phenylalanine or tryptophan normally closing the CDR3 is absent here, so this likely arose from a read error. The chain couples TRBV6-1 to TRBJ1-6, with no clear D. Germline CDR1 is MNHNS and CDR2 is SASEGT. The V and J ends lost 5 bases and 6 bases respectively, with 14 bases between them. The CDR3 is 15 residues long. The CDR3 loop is CASSLVGGVNSPLHY. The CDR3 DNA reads TGTGCCAGCAGTCTCGTGGGTGGCGTTAATTCACCCCTCCACTAT.

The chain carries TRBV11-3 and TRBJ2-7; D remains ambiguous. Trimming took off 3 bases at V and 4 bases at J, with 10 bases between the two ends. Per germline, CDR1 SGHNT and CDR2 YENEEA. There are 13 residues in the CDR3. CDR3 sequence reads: CASSFAHGYEQYF. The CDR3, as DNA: TGTGCCAGCAGCTTCGCGCATGGGTACGAGCAGTACTTC.

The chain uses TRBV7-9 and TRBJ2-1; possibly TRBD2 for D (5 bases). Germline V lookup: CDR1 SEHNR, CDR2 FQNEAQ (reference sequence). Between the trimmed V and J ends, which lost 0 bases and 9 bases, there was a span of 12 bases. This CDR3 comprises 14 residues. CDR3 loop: CASSLAGVAPEQFF. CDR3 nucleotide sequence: TGTGCCAGCAGCTTAGCGGGAGTGGCCCCTGAGCAGTTCTTC.

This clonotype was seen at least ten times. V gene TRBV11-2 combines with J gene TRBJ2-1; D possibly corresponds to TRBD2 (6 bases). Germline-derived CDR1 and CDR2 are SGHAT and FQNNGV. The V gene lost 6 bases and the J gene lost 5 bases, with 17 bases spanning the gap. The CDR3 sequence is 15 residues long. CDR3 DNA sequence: TGTGCCAGCAGACCTATGACTAGTCGGAACAATGAGCAGTTCTTC. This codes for CASRPMTSRNNEQFF. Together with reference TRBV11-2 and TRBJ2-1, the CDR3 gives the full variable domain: EAGVAQSPRYKIIEKRQSVAFWCNPISGHATLYWYQQILGQGPKLLIQFQNNGVVDDSQLPKDRFSAERLKGVDSTLKIQPAKLEDSAVYLCASRPMTSRNNEQFFGPGTRLTVL.

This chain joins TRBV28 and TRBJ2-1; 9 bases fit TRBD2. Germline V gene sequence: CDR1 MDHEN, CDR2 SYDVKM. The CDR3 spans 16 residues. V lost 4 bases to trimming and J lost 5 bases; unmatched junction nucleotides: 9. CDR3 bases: TGTGCCAGCAGTTATTTAGGCGGGAGGGCTAACAATGAGCAGTTCTTC. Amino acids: CASSYLGGRANNEQFF.

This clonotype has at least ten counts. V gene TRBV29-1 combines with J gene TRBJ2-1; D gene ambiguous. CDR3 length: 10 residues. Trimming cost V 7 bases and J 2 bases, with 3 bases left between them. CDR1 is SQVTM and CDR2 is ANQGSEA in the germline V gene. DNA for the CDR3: TGCAGCGCCACCTACAATGAGCAGTTCTTC. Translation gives CSATYNEQFF.

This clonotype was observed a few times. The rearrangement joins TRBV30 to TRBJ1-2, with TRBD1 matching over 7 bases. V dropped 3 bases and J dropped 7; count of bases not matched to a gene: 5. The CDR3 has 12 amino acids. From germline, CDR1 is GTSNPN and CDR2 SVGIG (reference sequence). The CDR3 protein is CAWSNEGAGYTF. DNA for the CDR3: TGTGCCTGGAGCAACGAGGGGGCTGGCTACACCTTC.

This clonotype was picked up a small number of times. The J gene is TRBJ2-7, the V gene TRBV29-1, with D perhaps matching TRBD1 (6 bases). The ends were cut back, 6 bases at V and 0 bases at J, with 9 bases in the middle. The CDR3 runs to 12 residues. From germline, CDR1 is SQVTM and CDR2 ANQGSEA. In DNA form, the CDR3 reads TGCAGCGTACGGGACAACTCCTACGAGCAGTACTTC. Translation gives CSVRDNSYEQYF.